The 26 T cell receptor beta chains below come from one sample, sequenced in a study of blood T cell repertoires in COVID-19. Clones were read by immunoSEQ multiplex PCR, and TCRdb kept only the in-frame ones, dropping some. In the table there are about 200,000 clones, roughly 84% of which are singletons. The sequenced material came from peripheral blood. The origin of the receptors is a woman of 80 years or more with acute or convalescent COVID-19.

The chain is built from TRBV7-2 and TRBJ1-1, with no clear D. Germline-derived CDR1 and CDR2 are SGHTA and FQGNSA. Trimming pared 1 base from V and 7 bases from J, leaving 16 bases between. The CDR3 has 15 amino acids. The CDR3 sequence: CASSLVSRGLSEAFF. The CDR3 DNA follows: TGTGCCAGCAGCTTAGTCAGCCGAGGTCTTAGTGAAGCTTTCTTT.

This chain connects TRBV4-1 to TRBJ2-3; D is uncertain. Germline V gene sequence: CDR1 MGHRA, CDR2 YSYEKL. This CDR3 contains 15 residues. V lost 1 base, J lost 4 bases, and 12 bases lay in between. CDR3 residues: CASSQAGSSADTQYF. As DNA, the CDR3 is TGCGCCAGCAGCCAAGCCGGGTCGAGCGCAGATACGCAGTATTTT.

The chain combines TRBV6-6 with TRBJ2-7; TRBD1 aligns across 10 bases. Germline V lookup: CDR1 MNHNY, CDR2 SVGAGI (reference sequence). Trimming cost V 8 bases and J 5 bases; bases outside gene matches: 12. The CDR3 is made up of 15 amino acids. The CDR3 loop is CASGNPRDRGNEQYF. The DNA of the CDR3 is TGTGCCAGCGGGAATCCTAGGGACAGGGGTAACGAGCAGTACTTC.

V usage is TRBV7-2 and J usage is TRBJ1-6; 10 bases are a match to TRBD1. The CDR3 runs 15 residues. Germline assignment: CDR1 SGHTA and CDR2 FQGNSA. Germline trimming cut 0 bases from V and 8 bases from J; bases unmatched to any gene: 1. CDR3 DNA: TGTGCCAGCAGCTTAGCCGGGACAGGGGATTCACCCCTCCACTTT. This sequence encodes CASSLAGTGDSPLHF.

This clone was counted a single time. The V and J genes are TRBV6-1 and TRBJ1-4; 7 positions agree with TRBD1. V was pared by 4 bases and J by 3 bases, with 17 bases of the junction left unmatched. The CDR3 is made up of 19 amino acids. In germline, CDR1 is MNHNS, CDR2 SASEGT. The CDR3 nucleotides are TGTGCCAGCAGTGTCGGGGACAGTAGTCGGTCTGCACCTAATGAAAAACTGTTTTTT. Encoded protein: CASSVGDSSRSAPNEKLFF.

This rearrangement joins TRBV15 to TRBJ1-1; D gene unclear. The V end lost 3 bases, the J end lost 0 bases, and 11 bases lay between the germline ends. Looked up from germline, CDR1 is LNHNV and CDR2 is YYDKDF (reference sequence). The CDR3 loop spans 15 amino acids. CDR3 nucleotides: TGTGCCACCAGCAGGCCTGGAGCGATGAACACTGAAGCTTTCTTT. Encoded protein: CATSRPGAMNTEAFF.

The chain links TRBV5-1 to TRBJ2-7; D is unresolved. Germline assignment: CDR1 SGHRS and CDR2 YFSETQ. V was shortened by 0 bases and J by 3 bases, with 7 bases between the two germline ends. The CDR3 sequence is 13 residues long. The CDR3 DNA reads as TGCGCCAGCAGCTTGGCCCACAGCTACGAGCAGTACTTC. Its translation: CASSLAHSYEQYF.

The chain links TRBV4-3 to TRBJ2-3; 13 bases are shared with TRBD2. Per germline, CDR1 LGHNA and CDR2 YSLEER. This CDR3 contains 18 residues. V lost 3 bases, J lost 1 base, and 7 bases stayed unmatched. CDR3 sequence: CASSHITGTSGGTDTQYF. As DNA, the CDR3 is TGCGCCAGCAGCCATATAACCGGGACTAGCGGGGGCACAGATACGCAGTATTTT.

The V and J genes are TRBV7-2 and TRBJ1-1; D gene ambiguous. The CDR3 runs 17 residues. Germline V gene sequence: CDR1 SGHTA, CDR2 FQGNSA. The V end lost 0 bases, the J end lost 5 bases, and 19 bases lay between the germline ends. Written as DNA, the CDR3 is TGTGCCAGCAGCTTAGCGGATGGCGGGCGGGGAAATACTGAAGCTTTCTTT. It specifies CASSLADGGRGNTEAFF.

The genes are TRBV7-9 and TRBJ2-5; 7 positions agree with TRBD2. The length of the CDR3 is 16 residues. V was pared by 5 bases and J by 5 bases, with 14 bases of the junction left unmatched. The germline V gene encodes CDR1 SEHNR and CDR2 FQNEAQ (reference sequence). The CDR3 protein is CASSTRPRGGWETQYF. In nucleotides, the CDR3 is TGTGCCAGCAGCACACGCCCCCGGGGAGGGTGGGAGACCCAGTACTTC.

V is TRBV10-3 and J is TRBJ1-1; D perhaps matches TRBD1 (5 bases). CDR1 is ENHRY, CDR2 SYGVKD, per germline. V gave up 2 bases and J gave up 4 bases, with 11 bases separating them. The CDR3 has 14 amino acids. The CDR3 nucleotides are TGTGCCATCAGTGAGAGTGGGGCGGCCACTGAAGCTTTCTTT. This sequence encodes CAISESGAATEAFF.

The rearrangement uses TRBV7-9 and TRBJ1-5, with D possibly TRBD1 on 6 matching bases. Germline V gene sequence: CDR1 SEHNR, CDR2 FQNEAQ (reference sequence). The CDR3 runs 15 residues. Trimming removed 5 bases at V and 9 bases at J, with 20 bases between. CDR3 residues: CASSNRDTLVGPQHF. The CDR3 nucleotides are TGTGCCAGCAGCAACCGGGACACACTCGTCGGGCCCCAGCATTTT.

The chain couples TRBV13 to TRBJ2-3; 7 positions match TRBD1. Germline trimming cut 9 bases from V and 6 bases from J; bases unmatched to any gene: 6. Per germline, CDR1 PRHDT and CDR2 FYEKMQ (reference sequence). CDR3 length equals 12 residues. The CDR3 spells CASNTGADTQYF. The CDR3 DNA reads TGTGCCAGTAACACAGGGGCTGATACGCAGTATTTT.

CDR3: CATSRDRGQETQYF. For the CDR3, the DNA is TGTGCCACCAGCAGAGATCGAGGACAAGAGACCCAGTACTTC. The V call is TRBV15, the J call TRBJ2-5; D is ambiguous. With 0 bases removed from V and 2 bases from J, the gap between germline ends came to 7 bases. The germline CDR1 and CDR2 sequences are LNHNV and YYDKDF (reference sequence). The CDR3 has 14 residues.

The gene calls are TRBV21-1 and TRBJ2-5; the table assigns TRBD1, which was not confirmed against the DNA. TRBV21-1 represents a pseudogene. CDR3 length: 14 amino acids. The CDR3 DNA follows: TGTGCCAGCAGCACCACGACAGGGCTAGAGACCCAGTACTTC. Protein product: CASSTTTGLETQYF.

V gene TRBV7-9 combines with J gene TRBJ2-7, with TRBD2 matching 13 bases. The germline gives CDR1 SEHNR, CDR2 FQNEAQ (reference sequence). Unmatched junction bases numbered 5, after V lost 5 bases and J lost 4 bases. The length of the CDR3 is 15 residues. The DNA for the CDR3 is TGTGCCAGCAGCCCGTGGACTAGCGGGAGTTACGAGCAGTACTTC. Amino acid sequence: CASSPWTSGSYEQYF.

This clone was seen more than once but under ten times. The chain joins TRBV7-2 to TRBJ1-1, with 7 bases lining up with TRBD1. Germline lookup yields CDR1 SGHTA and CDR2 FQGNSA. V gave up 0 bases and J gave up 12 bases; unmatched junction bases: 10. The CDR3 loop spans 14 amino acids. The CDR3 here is CASSLASGGPRTFF. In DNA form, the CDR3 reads TGTGCCAGCAGCTTAGCTTCAGGGGGGCCTCGGACTTTCTTT.

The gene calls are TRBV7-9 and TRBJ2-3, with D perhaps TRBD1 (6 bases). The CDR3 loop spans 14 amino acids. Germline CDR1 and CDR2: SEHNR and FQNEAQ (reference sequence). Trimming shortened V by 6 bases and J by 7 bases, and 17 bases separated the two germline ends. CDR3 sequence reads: CASSGSGQAYTQYF. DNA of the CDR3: TGTGCCAGCAGTGGGTCGGGACAAGCCTATACGCAGTATTTT.

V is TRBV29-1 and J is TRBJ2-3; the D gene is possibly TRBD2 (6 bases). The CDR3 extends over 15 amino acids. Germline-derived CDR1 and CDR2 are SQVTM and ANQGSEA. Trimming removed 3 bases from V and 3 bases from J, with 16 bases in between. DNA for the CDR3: TGCAGCGTTGAGGGGTACGGGGGAAAGACAGATACGCAGTATTTT. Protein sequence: CSVEGYGGKTDTQYF.

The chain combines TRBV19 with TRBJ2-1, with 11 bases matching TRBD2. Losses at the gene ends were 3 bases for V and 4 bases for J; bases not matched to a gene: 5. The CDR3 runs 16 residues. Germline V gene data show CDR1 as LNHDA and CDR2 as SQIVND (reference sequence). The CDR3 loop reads CASSILRLAGYNEQFF. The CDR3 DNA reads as TGTGCCAGTAGTATCCTCAGACTAGCGGGGTACAATGAGCAGTTCTTC.

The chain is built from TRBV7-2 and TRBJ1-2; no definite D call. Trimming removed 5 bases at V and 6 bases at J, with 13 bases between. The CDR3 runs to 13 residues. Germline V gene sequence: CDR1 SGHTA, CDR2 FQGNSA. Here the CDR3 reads CASSRRVTDGYTF. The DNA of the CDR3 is TGTGCCAGCAGCCGCCGGGTCACGGATGGCTACACCTTC.

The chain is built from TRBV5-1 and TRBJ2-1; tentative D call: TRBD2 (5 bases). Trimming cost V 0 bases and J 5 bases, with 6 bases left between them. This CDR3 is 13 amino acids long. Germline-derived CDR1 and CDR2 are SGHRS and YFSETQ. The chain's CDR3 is CASSLGLHNEQFF. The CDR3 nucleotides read TGCGCCAGCAGCTTGGGACTACACAATGAGCAGTTCTTC.

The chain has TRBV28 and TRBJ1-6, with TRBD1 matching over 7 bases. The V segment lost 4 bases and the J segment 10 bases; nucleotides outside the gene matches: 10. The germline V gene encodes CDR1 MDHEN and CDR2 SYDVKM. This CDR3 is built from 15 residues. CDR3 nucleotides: TGTGCCAGCAGTTCCTACAGGGGCGAAGACTCACCCCTCCACTTT. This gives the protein CASSSYRGEDSPLHF. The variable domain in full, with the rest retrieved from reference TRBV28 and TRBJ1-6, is DVKVTQSSRYLVKRTGEKVFLECVQDMDHENMFWYRQDPGLGLRLIYFSYDVKMKEKGDIPEGYSVSREKKERFSLILESASTNQTSMYLCASSSYRGEDSPLHFGNGTRLTVT.

The CDR3 protein is CARSLAPARLSPNQPQHF. As DNA, the CDR3 is TGTGCCAGAAGCTTAGCCCCGGCCAGGCTCTCCCCCAATCAGCCCCAGCATTTT. The chain is built from TRBV7-5 and TRBJ1-5; TRBD1, the D gene given by the table, was not confirmed from the DNA. TRBV7-5 is a listed pseudogene. The CDR3 loop spans 18 amino acids.

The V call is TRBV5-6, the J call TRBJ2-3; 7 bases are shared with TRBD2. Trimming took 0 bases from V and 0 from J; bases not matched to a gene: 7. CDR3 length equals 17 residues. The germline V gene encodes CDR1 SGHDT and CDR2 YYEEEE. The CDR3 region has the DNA TGTGCCAGCAGCTTGGCCATACTAGCGTCGAGCACAGATACGCAGTATTTT. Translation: CASSLAILASSTDTQYF.

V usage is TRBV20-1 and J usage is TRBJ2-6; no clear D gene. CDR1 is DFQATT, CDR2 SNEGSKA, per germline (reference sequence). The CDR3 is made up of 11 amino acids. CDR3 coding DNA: TGCAGCATCTCTGGGGCCAACGTCCTGACTTTC. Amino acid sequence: CSISGANVLTF.